This T cell receptor (beta chain) is from a study of cytomegalovirus exposure and HLA in healthy donors. Sequenced by immunoSEQ multiplex PCR; TCRdb stores in-frame clones only, minus some. Among about 140,000 clones listed, about 80% were seen once. V lost 4 bases, J lost 1 base, and 9 bases stayed unmatched. This CDR3 has 16 amino acids. Germline CDR1 reads SEHNR; CDR2 reads FQNEAQ (reference sequence). The sample taken for sequencing was PBMCs. This TCR was sampled from a man under 40 in good health and CMV-seropositive. The rearrangement links TRBV7-9 to TRBJ2-7; 8 bases fit TRBD1. The CDR3 bases are TGTGCCAGCAGCTGGAGGCCGAGGGACAGGTCCTACGAGCAGTACTTC. Amino acids: CASSWRPRDRSYEQYF.